This T cell receptor beta chain is from a study of beta chain features in type 1 diabetes. Points from the study as a whole: Shorter TCRB CDR3s, moderately but significantly so, marked every one of the four CD4+ subsets in Type 1 diabetes patients.

This clone was counted only a few times. The antigen remains undetermined. At the DNA level, this CDR3 is encoded by other sequences in the same sample as well. Expressed TCRB transcripts got sequenced, as all isolated RNA was reverse transcribed. Assay: immunoSEQ multiplex PCR; the TCRdb copy retains only in-frame clones and omits some. The table shows a few hundred thousand clones, with 20% occurring only once. Germline V gene lookup returns CDR1 SEHNR and CDR2 FQNEAQ (reference sequence). The CDR3 is 14 residues long. J was trimmed by 6 bases and V by 3 bases; bases with no gene match: 5. This clonotype was sampled from a woman between 35 and 50 years old with type 1 diabetes. J is TRBJ2-7 and V is TRBV7-9; TRBD2 matches at 10 bases. What was sequenced was naive CD4+ T cells from blood. The CDR3 DNA reads TGTGCCAGCAGCTTTCTAGCGGGAGTGGGCGAGCAGTACTTC. Translation gives CASSFLAGVGEQYF.